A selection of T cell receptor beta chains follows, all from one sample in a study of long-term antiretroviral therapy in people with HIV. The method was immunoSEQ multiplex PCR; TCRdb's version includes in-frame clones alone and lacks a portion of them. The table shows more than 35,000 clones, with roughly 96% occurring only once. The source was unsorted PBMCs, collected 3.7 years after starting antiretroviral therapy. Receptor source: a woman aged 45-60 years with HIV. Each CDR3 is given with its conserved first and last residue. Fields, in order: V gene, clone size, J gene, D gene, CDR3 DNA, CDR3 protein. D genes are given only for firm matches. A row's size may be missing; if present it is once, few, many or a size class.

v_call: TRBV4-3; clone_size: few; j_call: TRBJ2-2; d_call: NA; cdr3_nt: TGCGCCAGCAGCCAAGACTACACCGGGGAGCTGTTTTTT; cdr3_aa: CASSQDYTGELFF
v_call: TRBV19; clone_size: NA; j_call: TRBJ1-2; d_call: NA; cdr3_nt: TGTGCCAGTAGTCTACAGGGCTCTAACTATGGCTACACCTTC; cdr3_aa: CASSLQGSNYGYTF
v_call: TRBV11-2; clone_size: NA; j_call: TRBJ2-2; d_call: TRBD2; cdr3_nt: TGTGCCAGCAGCTTATTGGGAGGGTCTGGCACCGGGGAGCTGTTTTTT; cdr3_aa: CASSLLGGSGTGELFF
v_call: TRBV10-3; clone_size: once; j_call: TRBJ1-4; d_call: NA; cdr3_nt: TGTGCCATCAGTCCGGGGCAGACTTCTTCTAATGAAAAACTGTTTTTT; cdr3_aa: CAISPGQTSSNEKLFF
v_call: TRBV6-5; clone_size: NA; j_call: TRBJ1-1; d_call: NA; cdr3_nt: TGTGCCAGCAGTGAAGGACAGCCGAACACTGAAGCTTTCTTT; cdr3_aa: CASSEGQPNTEAFF
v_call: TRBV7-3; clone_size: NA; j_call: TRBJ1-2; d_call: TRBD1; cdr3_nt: TGTGCCAGCAGTTCCTCGAGACAGGGTGATGGCTACACCTTC; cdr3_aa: CASSSSRQGDGYTF
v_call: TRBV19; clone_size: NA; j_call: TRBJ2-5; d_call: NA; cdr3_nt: TGTGCCAGTAGTGCATCCAAACAAGAGACCCAGTACTTC; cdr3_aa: CASSASKQETQYF
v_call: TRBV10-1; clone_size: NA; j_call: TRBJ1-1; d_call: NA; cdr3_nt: TGCGCCAGCAGAAGGGGAAGTAACACTGAAGCTTTCTTT; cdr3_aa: CASRRGSNTEAFF
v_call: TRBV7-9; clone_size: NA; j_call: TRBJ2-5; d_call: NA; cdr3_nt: TGTGCCAGCAGCTTAGACCTAGGGGAGACCCAGTACTTC; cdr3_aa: CASSLDLGETQYF
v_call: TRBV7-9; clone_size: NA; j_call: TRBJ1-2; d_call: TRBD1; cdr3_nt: TGTGCCAGCAGCCGCAGGACAGGGTCCCCCCAAAGCTATGGCTACACCTTC; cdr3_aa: CASSRRTGSPQSYGYTF
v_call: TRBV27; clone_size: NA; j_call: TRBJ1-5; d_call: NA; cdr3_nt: TGTGCCAGCAGTTTACAGGTTTGGCAGCCCCAGCATTTT; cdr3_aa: CASSLQVWQPQHF
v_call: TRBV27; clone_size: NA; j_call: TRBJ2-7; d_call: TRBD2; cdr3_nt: TGTGCCAGCAGACCAGCGGGGGGGCCCGACGAGCAGTACTTC; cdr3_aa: CASRPAGGPDEQYF
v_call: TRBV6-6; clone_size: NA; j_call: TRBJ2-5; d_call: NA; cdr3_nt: TGTGCCAGCAGTCAAAGACAGGCGAGCCAAGAGACCCAGTACTTC; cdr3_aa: CASSQRQASQETQYF
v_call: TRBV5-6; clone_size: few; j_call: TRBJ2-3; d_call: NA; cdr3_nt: TGTGCCAGCAGCTTCCGGGCCCCGGGGGGCACAGATACGCAGTATTTT; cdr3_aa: CASSFRAPGGTDTQYF
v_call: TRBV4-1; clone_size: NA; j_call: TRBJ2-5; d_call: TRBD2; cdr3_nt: TGCGCCAGCGGGACTAGCGGACAAGAGACCCAGTACTTC; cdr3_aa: CASGTSGQETQYF
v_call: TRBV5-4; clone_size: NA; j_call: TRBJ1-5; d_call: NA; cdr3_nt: TGTGCCAGCAGCCAAGATACCCTGAATCAGCCCCAGCATTTT; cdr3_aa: CASSQDTLNQPQHF
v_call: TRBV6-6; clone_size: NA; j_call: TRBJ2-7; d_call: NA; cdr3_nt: TGTGCCAGCAGTCGCGGCGTGGGGTACGAGCAGTACTTC; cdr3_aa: CASSRGVGYEQYF
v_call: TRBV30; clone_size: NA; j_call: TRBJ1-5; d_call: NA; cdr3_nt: TGTGCCTATACGACAGGCGCAGCGGGCAATCAGCCCCAGCATTTT; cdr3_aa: CAYTTGAAGNQPQHF
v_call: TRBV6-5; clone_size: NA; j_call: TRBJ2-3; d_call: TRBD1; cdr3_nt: TGTGCCAGCAGATACAGGGGGAGCACAGATACGCAGTATTTT; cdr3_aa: CASRYRGSTDTQYF
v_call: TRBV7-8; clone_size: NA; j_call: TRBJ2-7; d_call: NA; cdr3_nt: TGTGCCAGCAGCTTAGCCTGGTCGACATTGAACTCCTACGAGCAGTACTTC; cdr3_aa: CASSLAWSTLNSYEQYF